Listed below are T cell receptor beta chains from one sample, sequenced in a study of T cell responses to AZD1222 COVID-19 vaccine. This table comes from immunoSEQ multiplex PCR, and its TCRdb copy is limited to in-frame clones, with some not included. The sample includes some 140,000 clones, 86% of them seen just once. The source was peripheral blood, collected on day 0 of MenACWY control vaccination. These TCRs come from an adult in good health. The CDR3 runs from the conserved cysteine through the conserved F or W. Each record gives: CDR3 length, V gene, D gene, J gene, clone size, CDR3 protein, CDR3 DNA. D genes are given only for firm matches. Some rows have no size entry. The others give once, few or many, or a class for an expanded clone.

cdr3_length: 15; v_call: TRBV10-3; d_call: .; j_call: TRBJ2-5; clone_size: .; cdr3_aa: CAISDARRGEETQYF; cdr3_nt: TGTGCCATCAGTGACGCGAGACGCGGTGAAGAGACCCAGTACTTC
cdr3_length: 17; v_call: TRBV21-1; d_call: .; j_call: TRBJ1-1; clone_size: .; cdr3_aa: CASSKADRGLINTEAFF; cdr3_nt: TGTGCCAGCAGCAAAGCGGACAGGGGGCTTATAAACACTGAAGCTTTCTTT
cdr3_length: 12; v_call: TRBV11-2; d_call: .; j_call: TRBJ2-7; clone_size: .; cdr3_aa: CASSLVTYEQYF; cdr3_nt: TGTGCCAGCAGCTTAGTGACCTACGAGCAGTACTTC
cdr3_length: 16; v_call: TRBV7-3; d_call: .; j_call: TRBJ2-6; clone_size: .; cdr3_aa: CASRFSGFTGANVLTF; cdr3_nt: TGTGCCAGCAGGTTTTCAGGGTTCACTGGGGCCAACGTCCTGACTTTC
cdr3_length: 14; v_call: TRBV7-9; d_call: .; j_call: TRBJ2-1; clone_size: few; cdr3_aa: CASSLWDGLNEQFF; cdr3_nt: TGTGCCAGCAGCTTATGGGACGGGCTCAATGAGCAGTTCTTC
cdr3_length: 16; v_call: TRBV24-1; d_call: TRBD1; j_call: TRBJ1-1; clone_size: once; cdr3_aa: CATSGAPGQGGTEAFF; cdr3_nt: TGTGCCACCAGTGGTGCACCGGGACAGGGAGGCACTGAAGCTTTCTTT
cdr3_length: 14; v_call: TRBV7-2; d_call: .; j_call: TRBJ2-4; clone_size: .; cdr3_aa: CASSLATGANIQYF; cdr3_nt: TGTGCCAGCAGCTTAGCCACGGGAGCAAACATTCAGTACTTC
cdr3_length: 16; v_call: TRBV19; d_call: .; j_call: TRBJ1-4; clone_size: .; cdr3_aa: CASSMGQTGPNEKLFF; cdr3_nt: TGTGCCAGTAGTATGGGGCAGACAGGCCCTAATGAAAAACTGTTTTTT
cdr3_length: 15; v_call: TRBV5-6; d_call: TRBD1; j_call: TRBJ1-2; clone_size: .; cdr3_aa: CASSLVAGQGAGYTF; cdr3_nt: TGTGCCAGCAGCTTGGTCGCTGGACAGGGAGCGGGCTACACCTTC
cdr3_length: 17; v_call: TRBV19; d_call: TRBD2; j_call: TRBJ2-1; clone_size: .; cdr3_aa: CASSMGLAGVGHNEQFF; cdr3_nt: TGTGCCAGTAGTATGGGGCTAGCGGGAGTGGGCCACAATGAGCAGTTCTTC
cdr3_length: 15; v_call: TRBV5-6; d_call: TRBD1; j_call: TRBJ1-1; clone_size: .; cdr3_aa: CASSLDRGGGTEAFF; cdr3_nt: TGTGCCAGCAGCCTAGACAGGGGAGGCGGCACTGAAGCTTTCTTT
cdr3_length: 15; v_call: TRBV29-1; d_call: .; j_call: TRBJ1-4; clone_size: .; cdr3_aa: CSVDPPGTADEKLFF; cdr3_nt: TGCAGCGTTGACCCCCCCGGGACCGCGGATGAAAAACTGTTTTTT
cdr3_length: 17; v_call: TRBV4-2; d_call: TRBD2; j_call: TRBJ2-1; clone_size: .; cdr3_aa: CASSPFGPTSGNNEQFF; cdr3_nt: TGTGCCAGCAGCCCGTTTGGGCCAACTAGCGGTAACAATGAGCAGTTCTTC
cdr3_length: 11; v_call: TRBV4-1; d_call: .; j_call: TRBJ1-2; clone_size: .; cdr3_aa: CASSQGRGYTF; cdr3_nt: TGCGCCAGCAGCCAAGGAAGGGGCTACACCTTC
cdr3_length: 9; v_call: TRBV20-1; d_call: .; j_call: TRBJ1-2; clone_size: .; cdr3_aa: CSALYGYTF; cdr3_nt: TGCAGTGCTCTCTATGGCTACACCTTC
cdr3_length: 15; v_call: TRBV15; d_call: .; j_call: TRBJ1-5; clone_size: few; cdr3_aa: CATTPGHSFNQPQHF; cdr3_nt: TGTGCCACCACCCCGGGGCATTCTTTCAATCAGCCCCAGCATTTT
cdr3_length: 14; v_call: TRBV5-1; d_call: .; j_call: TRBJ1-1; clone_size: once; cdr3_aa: CASSIGQPEGEAFF; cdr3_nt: TGCGCCAGCAGCATTGGACAGCCGGAAGGGGAAGCTTTCTTT
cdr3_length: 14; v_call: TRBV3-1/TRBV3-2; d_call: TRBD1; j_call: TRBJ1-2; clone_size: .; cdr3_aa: CASSQGQGAGGYTF; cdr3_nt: TGTGCCAGCAGCCAAGGGCAGGGGGCCGGTGGCTACACCTTC
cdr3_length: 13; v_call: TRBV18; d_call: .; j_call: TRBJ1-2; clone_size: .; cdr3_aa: CASSPPGHYGYTF; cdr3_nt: TGTGCCAGCTCACCTCCCGGGCACTATGGCTACACCTTC